This T cell receptor beta chain is from a study of CD8 T cells in Susac syndrome. CDR1 and CDR2 (germline): MNHEY, SMNVEV (reference sequence). The trim removed 0 bases at V and 5 bases at J, leaving 6 bases unmatched. CDR3 length: 16 residues. Sequencing of TCR beta was performed on blood CD8+ T cells and on blood CD4+ T cells. About 0.45 to 1 ug RNA was reverse transcribed with random hexamers. TCRdb re-analysed the immunoSEQ multiplex PCR reads in MiXCR, keeping a single row per CDR3 protein. In the table there are about 280,000 distinct CDR3 sequences, approximately 84% of which are singletons. The sequenced sample was CD8+ T cells from PBMCs. The TCR sequence derives from a human donor with multiple sclerosis. The V and J genes are TRBV27 and TRBJ1-2; the match to TRBD1 covers 10 bases. For the CDR3, the DNA is TGTGCCAGCAGTTTATCGATCCGGACAGGGGGTTATGGCTACACCTTC. Translating gives CASSLSIRTGGYGYTF.